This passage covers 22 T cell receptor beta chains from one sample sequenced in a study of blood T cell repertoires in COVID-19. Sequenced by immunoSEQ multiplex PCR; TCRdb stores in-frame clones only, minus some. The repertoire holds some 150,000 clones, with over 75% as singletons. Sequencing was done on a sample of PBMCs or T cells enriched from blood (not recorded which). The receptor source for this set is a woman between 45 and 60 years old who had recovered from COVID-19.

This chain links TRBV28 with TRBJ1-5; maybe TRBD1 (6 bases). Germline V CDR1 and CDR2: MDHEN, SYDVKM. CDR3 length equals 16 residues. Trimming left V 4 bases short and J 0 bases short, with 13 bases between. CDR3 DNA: TGTGCCAGCAGTTCTCCCGGGACACCTAGCAATCAGCCCCAGCATTTT. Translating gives CASSSPGTPSNQPQHF. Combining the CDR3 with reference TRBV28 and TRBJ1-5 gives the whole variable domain DVKVTQSSRYLVKRTGEKVFLECVQDMDHENMFWYRQDPGLGLRLIYFSYDVKMKEKGDIPEGYSVSREKKERFSLILESASTNQTSMYLCASSSPGTPSNQPQHFGDGTRLSIL.

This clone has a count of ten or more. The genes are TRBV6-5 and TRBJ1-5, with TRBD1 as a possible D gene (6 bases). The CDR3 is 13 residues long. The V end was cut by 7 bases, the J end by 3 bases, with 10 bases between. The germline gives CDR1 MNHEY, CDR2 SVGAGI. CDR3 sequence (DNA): TGTGCCAGCACCACAGGGTACAATCAGCCCCAGCATTTT. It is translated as CASTTGYNQPQHF.

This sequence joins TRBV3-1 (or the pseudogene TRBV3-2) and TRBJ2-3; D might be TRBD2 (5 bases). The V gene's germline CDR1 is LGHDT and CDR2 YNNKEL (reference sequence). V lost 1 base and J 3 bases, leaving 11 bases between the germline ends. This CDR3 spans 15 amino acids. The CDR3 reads CASSQAVGITDTQYF. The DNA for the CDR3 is TGTGCCAGCAGCCAAGCTGTCGGGATAACAGATACGCAGTATTTT.

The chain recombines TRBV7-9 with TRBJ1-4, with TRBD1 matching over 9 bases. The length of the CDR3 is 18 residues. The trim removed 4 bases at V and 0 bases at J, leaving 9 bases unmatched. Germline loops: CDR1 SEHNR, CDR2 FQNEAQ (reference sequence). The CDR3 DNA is TGTGCCAGCAGCTCGGGACAGGGAATCCCCTCAACTAATGAAAAACTGTTTTTT. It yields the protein CASSSGQGIPSTNEKLFF.

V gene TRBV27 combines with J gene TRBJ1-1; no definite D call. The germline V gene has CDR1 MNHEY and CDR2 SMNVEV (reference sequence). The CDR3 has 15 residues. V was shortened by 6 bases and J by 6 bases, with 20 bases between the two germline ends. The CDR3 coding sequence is TGTGCCAGCAGCTCGGGAGGCAAGTTAAACGCTGAAGCTTTCTTT. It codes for CASSSGGKLNAEAFF.

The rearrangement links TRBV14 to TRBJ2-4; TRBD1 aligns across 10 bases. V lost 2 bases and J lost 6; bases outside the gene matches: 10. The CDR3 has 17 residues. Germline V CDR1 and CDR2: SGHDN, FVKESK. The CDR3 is CASSQPGQGISGNIQYF. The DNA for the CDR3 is TGTGCCAGCAGCCAACCGGGACAGGGGATTTCGGGAAACATTCAGTACTTC.

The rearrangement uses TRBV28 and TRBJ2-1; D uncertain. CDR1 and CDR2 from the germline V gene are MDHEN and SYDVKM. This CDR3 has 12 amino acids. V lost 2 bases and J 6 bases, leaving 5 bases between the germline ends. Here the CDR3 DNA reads TGTGCCAGCAGTTTAACAGCCAATGAGCAGTTCTTC. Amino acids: CASSLTANEQFF.

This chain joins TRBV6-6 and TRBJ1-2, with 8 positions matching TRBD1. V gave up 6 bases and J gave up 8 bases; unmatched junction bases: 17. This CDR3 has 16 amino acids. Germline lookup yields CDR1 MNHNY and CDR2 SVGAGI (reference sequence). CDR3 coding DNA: TGTGCCAGCAGCCCGGCCCGGACAGGGACCTTAAGGGGCTACACCTTC. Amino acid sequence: CASSPARTGTLRGYTF.

CDR3 amino acids: CASSTDRAGTDTQYF. The CDR3 coding sequence is TGTGCCAGCAGTACCGACAGGGCTGGCACAGATACGCAGTATTTT. This chain joins TRBV2 and TRBJ2-3; 7 nucleotides match TRBD1. In germline, CDR1 is SNHLY, CDR2 FYNNEI. CDR3 length: 15 residues. After removal of 5 bases from V and 1 base from J, the junction contained 6 bases not matched to a gene. Filled out from reference TRBV2 and TRBJ2-3, the complete variable domain reads EPEVTQTPSHQVTQMGQEVILRCVPISNHLYFYWYRQILGQKVEFLVSFYNNEISEKSEIFDDQFSVERPDGSNFTLKIRSTKLEDSAMYFCASSTDRAGTDTQYFGPGTRLTVL.

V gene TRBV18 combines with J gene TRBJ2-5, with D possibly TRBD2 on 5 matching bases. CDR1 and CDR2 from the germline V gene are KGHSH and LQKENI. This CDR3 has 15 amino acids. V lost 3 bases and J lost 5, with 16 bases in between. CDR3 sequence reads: CASSPAEGLRETQYF. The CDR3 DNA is TGTGCCAGCTCACCCGCCGAGGGCCTGCGTGAGACCCAGTACTTC.

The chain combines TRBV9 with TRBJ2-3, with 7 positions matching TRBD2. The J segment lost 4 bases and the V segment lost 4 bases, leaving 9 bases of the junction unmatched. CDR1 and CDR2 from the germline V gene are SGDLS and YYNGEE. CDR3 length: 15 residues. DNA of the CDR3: TGTGCCAGCAGCATCCGGGACTACCAGCCAGATACGCAGTATTTT. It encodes CASSIRDYQPDTQYF.

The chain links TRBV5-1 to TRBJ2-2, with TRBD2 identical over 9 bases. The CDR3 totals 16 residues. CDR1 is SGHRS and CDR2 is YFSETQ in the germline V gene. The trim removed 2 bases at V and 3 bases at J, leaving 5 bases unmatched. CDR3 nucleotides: TGCGCCAGCAGCTTTAGGGGACTAGCAGACACCGGGGAGCTGTTTTTT. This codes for CASSFRGLADTGELFF.

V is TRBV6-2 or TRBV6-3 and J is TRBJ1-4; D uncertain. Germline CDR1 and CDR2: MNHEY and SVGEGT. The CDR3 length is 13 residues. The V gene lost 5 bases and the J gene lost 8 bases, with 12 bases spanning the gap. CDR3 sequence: CASSRRGTEKLFF. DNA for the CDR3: TGTGCCAGCAGTCGTCGGGGAACCGAAAAACTGTTTTTT.

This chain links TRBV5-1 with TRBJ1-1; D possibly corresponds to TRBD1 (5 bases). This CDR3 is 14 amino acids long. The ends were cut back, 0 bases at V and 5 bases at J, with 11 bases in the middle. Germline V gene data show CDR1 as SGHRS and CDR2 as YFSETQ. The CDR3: CASSLGQRTTEAFF. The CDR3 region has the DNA TGCGCCAGCAGCTTGGGACAGAGAACAACTGAAGCTTTCTTT. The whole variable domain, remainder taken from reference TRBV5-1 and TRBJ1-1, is KAGVTQTPRYLIKTRGQQVTLSCSPISGHRSVSWYQQTPGQGLQFLFEYFSETQRNKGNFPGRFSGRQFSNSRSEMNVSTLELGDSALYLCASSLGQRTTEAFFGQGTRLTVV.

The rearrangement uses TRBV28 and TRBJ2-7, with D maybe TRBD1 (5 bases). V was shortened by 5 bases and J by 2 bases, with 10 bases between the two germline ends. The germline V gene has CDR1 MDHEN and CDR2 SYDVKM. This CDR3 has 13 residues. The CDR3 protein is CASSTDRTYEQYF. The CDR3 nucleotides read TGTGCCAGCAGTACAGACAGAACCTACGAGCAGTACTTC.

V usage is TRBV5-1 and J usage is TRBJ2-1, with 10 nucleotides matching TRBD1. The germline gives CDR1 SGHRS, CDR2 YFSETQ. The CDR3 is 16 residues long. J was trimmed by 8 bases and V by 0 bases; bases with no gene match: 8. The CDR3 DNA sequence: TGCGCCAGCAGCTTGGGGAGTGGACAGGGGGTTGATGAGCAGTTCTTC. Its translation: CASSLGSGQGVDEQFF.

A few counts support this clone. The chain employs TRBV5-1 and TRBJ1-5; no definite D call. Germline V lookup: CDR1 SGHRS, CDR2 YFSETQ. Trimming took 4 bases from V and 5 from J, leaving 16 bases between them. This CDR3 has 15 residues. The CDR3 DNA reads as TGCGCCAGCAGCGCCGCGGGTGGGGAGTATCAGCCCCAGCATTTT. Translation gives CASSAAGGEYQPQHF.

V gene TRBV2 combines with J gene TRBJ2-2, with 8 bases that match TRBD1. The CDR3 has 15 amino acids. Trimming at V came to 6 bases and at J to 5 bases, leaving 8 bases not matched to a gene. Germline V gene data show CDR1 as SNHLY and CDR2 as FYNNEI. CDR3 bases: TGTGCCAGCAGCCGGACAGGGTCGTTTACCGGGGAGCTGTTTTTT. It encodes CASSRTGSFTGELFF. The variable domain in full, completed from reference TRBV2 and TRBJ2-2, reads EPEVTQTPSHQVTQMGQEVILRCVPISNHLYFYWYRQILGQKVEFLVSFYNNEISEKSEIFDDQFSVERPDGSNFTLKIRSTKLEDSAMYFCASSRTGSFTGELFFGEGSRLTVL.

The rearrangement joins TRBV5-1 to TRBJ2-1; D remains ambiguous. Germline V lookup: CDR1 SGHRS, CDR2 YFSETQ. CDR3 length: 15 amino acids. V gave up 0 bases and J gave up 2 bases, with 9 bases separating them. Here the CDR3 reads CASSLALSAYNEQFF. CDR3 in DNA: TGCGCCAGCAGCTTGGCCTTGTCGGCCTACAATGAGCAGTTCTTC.

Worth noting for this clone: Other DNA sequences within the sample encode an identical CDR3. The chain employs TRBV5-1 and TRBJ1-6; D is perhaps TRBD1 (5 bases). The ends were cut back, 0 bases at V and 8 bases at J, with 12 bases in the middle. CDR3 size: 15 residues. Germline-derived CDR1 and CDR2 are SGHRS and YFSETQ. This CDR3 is CASSLGGREDSPLHF. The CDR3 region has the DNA TGCGCCAGCAGCTTGGGTGGCAGGGAGGATTCACCCCTCCACTTT.

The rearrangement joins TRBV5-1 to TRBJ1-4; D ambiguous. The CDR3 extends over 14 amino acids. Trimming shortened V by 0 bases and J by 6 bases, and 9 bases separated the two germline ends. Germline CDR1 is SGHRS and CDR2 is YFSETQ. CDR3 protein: CASSLGTTYEKLFF. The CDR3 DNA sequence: TGCGCCAGCAGCTTGGGGACTACCTATGAAAAACTGTTTTTT.

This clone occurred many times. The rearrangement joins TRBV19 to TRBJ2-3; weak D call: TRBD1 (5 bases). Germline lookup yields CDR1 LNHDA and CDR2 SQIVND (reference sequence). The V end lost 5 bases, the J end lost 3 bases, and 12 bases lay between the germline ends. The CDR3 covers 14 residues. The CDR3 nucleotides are TGTGCCAGTAGTGTCAGGGAAGGGACAGATACGCAGTATTTT. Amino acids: CASSVREGTDTQYF.